This TCR beta chain originates from a study of shared clonotypes between healthy human individuals (dated by TCRdb to about 2020). Background for the entire study: Three men and two women, aged 18 to 49 years, made up the cohort. Per donor, three plates each were used for CD4 naive and CD4 memory, two for CD8 naive, and one for CD8 memory. The study deeply sequenced blood TCR repertoires of five healthy adults to estimate repertoire size and the extent of clonotype sharing between individuals. To increase sequencing depth and limit assay-specific biases, TCR repertoire library preparation and sequencing were carried out by different laboratories using diverse techniques. Leukapheresis yielded between about 0.9 and 9.5 billion PBMCs per donor.

Concerning this clone: Its antigen is unknown. There are no base qualities to consult, and no much larger clone falls within one base.

TCR CDR3 regions were amplified from genomic DNA by multiplex PCR using the deep immunoSEQ assay. For each cell subset, the extracted genomic DNA was distributed evenly across all wells of several immunoSEQ 96-well plates, and each plate served as one replicate. For sorted subsets, 200 ng of genomic DNA, equivalent to around 30,000 T cell genomes, went into each replicate PCR. The purified libraries were quantified using a Qubit 3.0 fluorometer, sized with a Bioanalyzer 2100, and then quantified again using the KAPA Library Quantification kit. Every immunoSEQ 96-well plate was sequenced on a dedicated single-read 150-cycle Illumina NextSeq 550 flow cell. In the original analysis: Because only junctional sequences without quality scores were contained in the immunoSEQ output, filtering matching that applied to full-length reads could not be performed. Sequences were annotated with PyIR, a Python wrapper for IgBLAST v1.9, using IMGT germline references to assign V/J genes and CDR3. Reads were filtered out if the reads had weak V/J assignments (E-value above 1e-6), no CDR3, stop codons, out-of-frame junctions, or ambiguous translated residues. A V3J clonotype was defined by an identical inferred V gene, J gene, and CDR3 amino acid sequence. To compute the percentage overlap between repertoires, the number of shared unique clonotypes was divided by the size of the smaller repertoire. Repertoire richness was assessed with RTK rarefaction, the Chao1 estimator, and Recon v2.1 estimates of unobserved clonotypes. OLGA was used to compute generation probabilities for all TCRbeta clonotypes that the gDNA method yielded from four donors. TCRdb stores this immuneACCESS table with in-frame sequences only. Part of the clones is absent; in the studies checked, under half of the shortfall reflects unresolved V genes, and no reason is known for the rest. V and J calls and clone size are copied from that table; D and trimming were computed from the DNA. This sample has 1.4 million to 1.5 million clones in its table, and over 95% of those were observed once. Of the sample, more than 0.9% falls within the top ten clones.

The investigation overall reported the following: Pairwise subsampling indicated that sequencing depth was expected to affect the degree of clonotype sharing among donors. Incomplete sequencing was indicated by rarefaction of sorted-subset datasets, despite the large sequencing depth. Higher generation probabilities were observed for clonotypes shared by all four sorted-subset donors than for non-shared clonotypes. Estimated clonotype richness was generally larger for naive than for memory subsets. Sampling was limited to blood, and TCR repertoires in tissue likely differ from TCR repertoires in blood. The small number of donors limited the genetic and exposure-history diversity represented. Sharing across several donors was observed for approximately 5% of naive CD4, over 3% of naive CD8, about 2.3% of memory CD4, and approximately 0.41% of memory CD8 clonotypes.

From cysteine to phenylalanine, the CDR3 is 13 amino acids long. The read is trimmed to its CDR3 DNA, 39 bases read in frame from base 1. CDR1 SGHAT and CDR2 FQNNGV are derived from the germline V gene. The germline ends are 18 bases apart after V is trimmed by 11 bases and J by 8 bases. The donors were healthy, HIV-negative adults with no recently reported acute infections or vaccinations. Every donor was a Caucasian adult residing in Nashville, Tennessee, USA. Magnetic negative selection was used to enrich CD4+ T cells, after which naive cells were positively selected on CD45RA and the negative fraction became the memory subset. After blood collection by leukapheresis, PBMCs were isolated using Ficoll-Histopaque density gradient centrifugation and then cryopreserved in the vapor phase of liquid nitrogen. Purity and quantity of every magnetically sorted T cell population were checked by analytical flow cytometry. Genomic DNA was isolated from every sorted fraction and measured by UV absorbance on a Nanodrop 2000c.

This TCR derives from a man aged 25 to 40 in good health. This chain joins TRBV11-2 to TRBJ1-4; the D gene remains uncertain. The sequenced material came from naive CD4+ T cells sorted from blood. Sample cell subset or site, as interpreted from the label and publication: CD45RA+ positively selected. Read as DNA, the sequence is TGTGCCGGGCGGGCGAACGCGGGCGAAAAACTGTTTTTT. Translation gives CAGRANAGEKLFF.